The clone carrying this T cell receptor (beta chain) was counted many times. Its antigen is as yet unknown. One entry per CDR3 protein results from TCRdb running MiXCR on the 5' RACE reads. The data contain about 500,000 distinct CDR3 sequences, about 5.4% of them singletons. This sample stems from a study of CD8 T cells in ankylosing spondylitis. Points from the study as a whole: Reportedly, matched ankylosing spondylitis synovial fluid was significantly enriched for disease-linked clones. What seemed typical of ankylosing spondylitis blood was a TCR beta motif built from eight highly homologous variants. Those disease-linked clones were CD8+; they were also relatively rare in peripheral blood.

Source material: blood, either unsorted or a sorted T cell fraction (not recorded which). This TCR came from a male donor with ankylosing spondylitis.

This CDR3 is CASRPADRVYEQYF. The CDR3 DNA sequence: TGTGCCAGCAGGCCAGCAGACAGGGTCTACGAGCAGTACTTC. This sequence joins TRBV5-5 and TRBJ2-7; 7 nucleotides line up with TRBD1. The CDR3 has 14 amino acids. The V segment lost 5 bases and the J segment 3 bases; nucleotides outside the gene matches: 8. Germline-derived CDR1 and CDR2 are SGHKS and YYEKEE (reference sequence). Using reference TRBV5-5 and TRBJ2-7 for the parts outside the CDR3, the full variable domain is DAGVTQSPTHLIKTRGQQVTLRCSPISGHKSVSWYQQVLGQGPQFIFQYYEKEERGRGNFPDRFSARQFPNYSSELNVNALLLGDSALYLCASRPADRVYEQYFGPGTRLTVT.